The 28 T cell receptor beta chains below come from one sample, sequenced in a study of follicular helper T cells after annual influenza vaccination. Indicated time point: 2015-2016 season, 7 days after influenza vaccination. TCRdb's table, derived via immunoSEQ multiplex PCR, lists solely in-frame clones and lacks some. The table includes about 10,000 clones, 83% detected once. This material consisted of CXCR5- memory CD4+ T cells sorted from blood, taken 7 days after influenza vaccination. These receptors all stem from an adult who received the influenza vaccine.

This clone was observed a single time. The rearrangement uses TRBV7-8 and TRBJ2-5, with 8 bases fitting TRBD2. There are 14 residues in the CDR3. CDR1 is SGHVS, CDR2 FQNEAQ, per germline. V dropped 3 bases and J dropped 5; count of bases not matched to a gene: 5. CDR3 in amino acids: CASSFTGGRETQYF. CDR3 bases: TGTGCCAGCAGCTTTACGGGGGGGCGGGAGACCCAGTACTTC.

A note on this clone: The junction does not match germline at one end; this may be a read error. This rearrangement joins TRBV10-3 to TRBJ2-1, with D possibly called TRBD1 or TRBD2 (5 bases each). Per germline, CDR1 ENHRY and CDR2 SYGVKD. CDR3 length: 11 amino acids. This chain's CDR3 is CAIRGVHEQFF. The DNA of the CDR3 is TGCGCCATCAGAGGGGTCCATGAGCAGTTCTTC.

Here the CDR3 reads CASSSPGGTGNTIYF. Written as DNA, the CDR3 is TGTGCCAGCAGTTCTCCAGGGGGAACTGGAAACACCATATATTTT. The chain joins TRBV28 to TRBJ1-3; 7 nucleotides align to TRBD1. Germline V gives CDR1 MDHEN, CDR2 SYDVKM. CDR3 size: 15 residues. J lost 2 bases, V lost 4 bases, and 5 bases had no gene match.

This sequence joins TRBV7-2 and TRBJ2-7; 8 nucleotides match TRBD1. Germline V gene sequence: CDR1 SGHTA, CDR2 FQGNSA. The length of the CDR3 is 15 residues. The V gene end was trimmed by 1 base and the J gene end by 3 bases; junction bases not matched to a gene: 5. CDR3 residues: CASSLGTGSFYEQYF. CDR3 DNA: TGTGCCAGCAGCTTAGGGACAGGGTCCTTCTACGAGCAGTACTTC.

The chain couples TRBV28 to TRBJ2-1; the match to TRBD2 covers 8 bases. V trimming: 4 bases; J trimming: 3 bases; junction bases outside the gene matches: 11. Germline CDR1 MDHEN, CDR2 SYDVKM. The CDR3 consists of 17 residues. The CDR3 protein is CASSSYRGGGNYNEQFF. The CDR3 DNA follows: TGTGCCAGCAGTTCCTATCGGGGCGGGGGGAACTACAATGAGCAGTTCTTC. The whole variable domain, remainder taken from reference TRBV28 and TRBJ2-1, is DVKVTQSSRYLVKRTGEKVFLECVQDMDHENMFWYRQDPGLGLRLIYFSYDVKMKEKGDIPEGYSVSREKKERFSLILESASTNQTSMYLCASSSYRGGGNYNEQFFGPGTRLTVL.

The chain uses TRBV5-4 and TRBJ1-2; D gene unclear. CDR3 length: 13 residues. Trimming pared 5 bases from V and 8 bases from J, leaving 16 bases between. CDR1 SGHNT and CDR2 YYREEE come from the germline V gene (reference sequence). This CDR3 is CASRRAILGGYTF. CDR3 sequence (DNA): TGTGCCAGCAGGCGAGCAATCCTTGGGGGCTACACCTTC.

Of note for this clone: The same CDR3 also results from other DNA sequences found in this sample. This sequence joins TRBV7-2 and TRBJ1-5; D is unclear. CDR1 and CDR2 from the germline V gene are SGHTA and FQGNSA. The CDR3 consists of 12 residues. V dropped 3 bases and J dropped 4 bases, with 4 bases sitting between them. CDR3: CASSFANQPQHF. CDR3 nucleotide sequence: TGTGCCAGCAGCTTCGCTAATCAGCCCCAGCATTTT.

CDR3 sequence reads: CASRPTGRRQPQHF. The CDR3 coding sequence is TGTGCCAGCAGGCCCACAGGGAGACGACAGCCCCAGCATTTT. This chain uses TRBV6-5 with TRBJ1-5; D perhaps matches TRBD1 (6 bases). This CDR3 has 14 amino acids. CDR1 and CDR2 from the germline V gene are MNHEY and SVGAGI. Trimming stripped 6 bases from V and 7 bases from J, with 16 bases between.

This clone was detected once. This CDR3 is CASSFPSAGRGGGYTF. CDR3 DNA sequence: TGCGCCAGCAGCTTTCCTAGTGCGGGCAGGGGAGGGGGCTACACCTTC. The chain recombines TRBV5-1 with TRBJ1-2; a weak D match, TRBD1 (6 bases). V lost 2 bases, J lost 8 bases, and 22 bases lay in between. The germline V gene has CDR1 SGHRS and CDR2 YFSETQ. The CDR3 sequence is 16 residues long.

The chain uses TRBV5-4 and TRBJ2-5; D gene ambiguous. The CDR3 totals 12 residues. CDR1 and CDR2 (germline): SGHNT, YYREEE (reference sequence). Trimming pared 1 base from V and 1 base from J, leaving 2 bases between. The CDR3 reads CASSLSQETQYF. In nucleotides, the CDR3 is TGTGCCAGCAGCTTGTCCCAAGAGACCCAGTACTTC. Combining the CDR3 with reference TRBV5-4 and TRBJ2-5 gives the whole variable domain ETGVTQSPTHLIKTRGQQVTLRCSSQSGHNTVSWYQQALGQGPQFIFQYYREEENGRGNFPPRFSGLQFPNYSSELNVNALELDDSALYLCASSLSQETQYFGPGTRLLVL.

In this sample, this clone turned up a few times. The chain's CDR3 is CASSLSRVNGYTF. The CDR3 DNA follows: TGTGCCAGCAGCTTGAGCAGGGTTAATGGCTACACCTTC. The gene calls are TRBV7-2 and TRBJ1-2; D may be TRBD1 (5 bases). V dropped 3 bases and J dropped 6 bases, with 11 bases sitting between them. Germline V CDR1 and CDR2: SGHTA, FQGNSA. The length of the CDR3 is 13 residues.

CDR3 in amino acids: CASSLDRVQEKLFF. The DNA of the CDR3 is TGTGCCAGCAGCCTGGACAGGGTGCAGGAAAAACTGTTTTTT. J is TRBJ1-4 and V is TRBV5-6, with 8 bases aligning to TRBD1. Germline CDR1 and CDR2: SGHDT and YYEEEE. V trimming: 4 bases; J trimming: 8 bases; junction bases outside the gene matches: 7. The CDR3 runs 14 residues.

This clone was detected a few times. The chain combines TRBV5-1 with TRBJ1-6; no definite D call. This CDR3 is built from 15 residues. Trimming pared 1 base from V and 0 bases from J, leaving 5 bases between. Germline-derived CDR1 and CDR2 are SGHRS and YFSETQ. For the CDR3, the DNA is TGCGCCAGCAGCTTGTGGAGCTCCTATAATTCACCCCTCCACTTT. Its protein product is CASSLWSSYNSPLHF. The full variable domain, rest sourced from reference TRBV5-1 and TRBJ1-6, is KAGVTQTPRYLIKTRGQQVTLSCSPISGHRSVSWYQQTPGQGLQFLFEYFSETQRNKGNFPGRFSGRQFSNSRSEMNVSTLELGDSALYLCASSLWSSYNSPLHFGNGTRLTVT.

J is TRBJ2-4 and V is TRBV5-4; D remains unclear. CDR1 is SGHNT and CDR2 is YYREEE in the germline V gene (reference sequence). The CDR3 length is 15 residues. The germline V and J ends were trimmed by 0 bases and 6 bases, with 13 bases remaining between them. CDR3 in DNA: TGTGCCAGCAGCTTGGGTCTAGGTGAGAGAAACATTCAGTACTTC. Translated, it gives CASSLGLGERNIQYF.

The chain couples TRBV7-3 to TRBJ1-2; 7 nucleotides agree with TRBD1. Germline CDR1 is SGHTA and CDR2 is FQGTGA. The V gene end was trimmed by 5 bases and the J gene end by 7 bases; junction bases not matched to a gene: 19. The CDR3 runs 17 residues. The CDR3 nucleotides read TGTGCCAGCAGCCCAACCGGGGAGGGGGCGGTAGCAGGTGGCTACACCTTC. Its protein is CASSPTGEGAVAGGYTF.

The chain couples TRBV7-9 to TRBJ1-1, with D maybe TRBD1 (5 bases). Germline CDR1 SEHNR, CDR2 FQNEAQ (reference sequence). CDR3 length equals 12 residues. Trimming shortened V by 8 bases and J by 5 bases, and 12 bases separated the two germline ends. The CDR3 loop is CASETKGTEAFF. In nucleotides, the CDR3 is TGTGCCAGCGAGACGAAGGGGACTGAAGCTTTCTTT. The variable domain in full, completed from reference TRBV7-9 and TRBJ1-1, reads DTGVSQNPRHKITKRGQNVTFRCDPISEHNRLYWYRQTLGQGPEFLTYFQNEAQLEKSRLLSDRFSAERPKGSFSTLEIQRTEQGDSAMYLCASETKGTEAFFGQGTRLTVV.

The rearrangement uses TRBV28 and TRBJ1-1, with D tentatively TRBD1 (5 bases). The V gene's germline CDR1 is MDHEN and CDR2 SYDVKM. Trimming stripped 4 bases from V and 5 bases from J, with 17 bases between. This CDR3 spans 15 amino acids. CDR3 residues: CASSYAGGFRTEAFF. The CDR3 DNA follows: TGTGCCAGCAGTTACGCGGGGGGGTTTCGGACTGAAGCTTTCTTT.

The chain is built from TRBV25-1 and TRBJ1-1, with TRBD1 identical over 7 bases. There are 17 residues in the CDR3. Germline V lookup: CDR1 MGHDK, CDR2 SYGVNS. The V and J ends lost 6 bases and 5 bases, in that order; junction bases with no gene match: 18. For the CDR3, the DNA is TGTGCCAGCAGCCCAATTGGAGGGGGCGACGGTAGGACTGAAGCTTTCTTT. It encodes CASSPIGGGDGRTEAFF.

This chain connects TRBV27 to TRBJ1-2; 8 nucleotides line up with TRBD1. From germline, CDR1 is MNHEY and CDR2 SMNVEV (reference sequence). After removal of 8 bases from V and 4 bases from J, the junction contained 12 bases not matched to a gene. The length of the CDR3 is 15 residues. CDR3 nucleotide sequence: TGTGCCAGCGGGCGGACAGGGAATAGGGGCTATGGCTACACCTTC. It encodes CASGRTGNRGYGYTF.

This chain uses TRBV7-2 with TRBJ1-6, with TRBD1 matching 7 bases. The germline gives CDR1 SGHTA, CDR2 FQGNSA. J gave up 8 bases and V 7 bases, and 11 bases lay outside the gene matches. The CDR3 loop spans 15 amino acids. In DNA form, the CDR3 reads TGTGCCAGCACCGACTCCGGGACAGCATATTCACCCCTCCACTTT. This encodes CASTDSGTAYSPLHF. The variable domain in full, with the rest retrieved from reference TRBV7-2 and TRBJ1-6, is GAGVSQSPSNKVTEKGKDVELRCDPISGHTALYWYRQSLGQGLEFLIYFQGNSAPDKSGLPSDRFSAERTGGSVSTLTIQRTQQEDSAVYLCASTDSGTAYSPLHFGNGTRLTVT.

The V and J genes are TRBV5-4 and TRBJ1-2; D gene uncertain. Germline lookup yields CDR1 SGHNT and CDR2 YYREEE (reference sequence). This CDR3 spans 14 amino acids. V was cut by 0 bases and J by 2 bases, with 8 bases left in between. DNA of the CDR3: TGTGCCAGCAGCTTGGTTCGACAAAACTATGGCTACACCTTC. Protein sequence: CASSLVRQNYGYTF.

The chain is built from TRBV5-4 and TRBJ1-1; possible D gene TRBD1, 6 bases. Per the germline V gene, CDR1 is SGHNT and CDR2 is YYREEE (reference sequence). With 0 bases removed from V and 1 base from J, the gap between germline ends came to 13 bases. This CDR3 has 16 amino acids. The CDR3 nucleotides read TGTGCCAGCAGCTTGGCCTTTGGCAGGGGGAACACTGAAGCTTTCTTT. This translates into CASSLAFGRGNTEAFF.

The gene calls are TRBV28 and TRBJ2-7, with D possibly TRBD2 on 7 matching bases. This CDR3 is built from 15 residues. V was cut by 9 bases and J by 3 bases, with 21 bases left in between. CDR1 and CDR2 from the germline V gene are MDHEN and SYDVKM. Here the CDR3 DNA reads TGTGCCAGTGATAAGAGGGGGGGGCCTTTCTACGAGCAGTACTTC. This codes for CASDKRGGPFYEQYF. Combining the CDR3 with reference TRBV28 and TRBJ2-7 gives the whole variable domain DVKVTQSSRYLVKRTGEKVFLECVQDMDHENMFWYRQDPGLGLRLIYFSYDVKMKEKGDIPEGYSVSREKKERFSLILESASTNQTSMYLCASDKRGGPFYEQYFGPGTRLTVT.

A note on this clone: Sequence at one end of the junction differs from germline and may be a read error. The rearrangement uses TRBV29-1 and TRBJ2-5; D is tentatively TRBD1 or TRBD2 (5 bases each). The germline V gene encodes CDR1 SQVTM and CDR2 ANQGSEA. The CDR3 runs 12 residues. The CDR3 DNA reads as TGTGAGGGCCGACAGTACCAAGAGACCCAGTACTTC. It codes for CEGRQYQETQYF.

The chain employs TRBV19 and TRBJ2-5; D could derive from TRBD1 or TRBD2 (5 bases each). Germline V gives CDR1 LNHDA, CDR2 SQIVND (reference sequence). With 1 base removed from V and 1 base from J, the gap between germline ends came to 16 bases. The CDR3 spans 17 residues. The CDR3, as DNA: TGTGCCAGTAGTATAGTGGTGGGGGTTCCTGGCCAAGAGACCCAGTACTTC. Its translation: CASSIVVGVPGQETQYF.

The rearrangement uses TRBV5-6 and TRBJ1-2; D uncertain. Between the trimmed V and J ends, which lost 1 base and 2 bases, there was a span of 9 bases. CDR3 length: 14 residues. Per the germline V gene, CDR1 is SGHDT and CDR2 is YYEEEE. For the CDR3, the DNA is TGTGCCAGCAGCTTGTTTCTAGTAAACTATGGCTACACCTTC. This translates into CASSLFLVNYGYTF. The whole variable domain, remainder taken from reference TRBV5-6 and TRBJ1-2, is DAGVTQSPTHLIKTRGQQVTLRCSPKSGHDTVSWYQQALGQGPQFIFQYYEEEERQRGNFPDRFSGHQFPNYSSELNVNALLLGDSALYLCASSLFLVNYGYTFGSGTRLTVV.

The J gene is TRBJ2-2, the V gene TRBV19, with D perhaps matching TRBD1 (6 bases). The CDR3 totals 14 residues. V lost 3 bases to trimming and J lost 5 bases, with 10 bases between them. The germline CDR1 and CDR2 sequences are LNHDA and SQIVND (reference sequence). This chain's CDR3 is CASSMTGSTGELFF. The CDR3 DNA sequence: TGTGCCAGTAGTATGACAGGTTCGACCGGGGAGCTGTTTTTT.

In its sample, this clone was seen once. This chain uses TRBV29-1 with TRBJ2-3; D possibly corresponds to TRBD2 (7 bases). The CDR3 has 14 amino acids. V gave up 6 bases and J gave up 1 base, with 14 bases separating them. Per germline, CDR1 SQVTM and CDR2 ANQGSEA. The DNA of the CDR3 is TGCAGCGTGACGAGGGGGGGTCGCACAGATACGCAGTATTTT. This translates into CSVTRGGRTDTQYF.